This TCR beta chain was profiled in a study of control samples from healthy donors and cancer patients. The V and J ends lost 3 bases and 3 bases, in that order; junction bases with no gene match: 2. The CDR3 covers 13 residues. CDR1 is SEHNR, CDR2 FQNEAQ, per germline (reference sequence). TCRdb's table, derived via immunoSEQ multiplex PCR, lists solely in-frame clones and lacks some. The data hold 75,000 to 95,000 clones, with approximately 84% observed a single time. This clone was counted a few times. Sequenced: PBMCs. The receptor's source is a man aged 70 or older with lung cancer. J is TRBJ2-7 and V is TRBV7-9; 7 bases fit TRBD1. Written as DNA, the CDR3 is TGTGCCAGCAGCTTCAGGGGGAGCTACGAGCAGTACTTC. Its protein product is CASSFRGSYEQYF.